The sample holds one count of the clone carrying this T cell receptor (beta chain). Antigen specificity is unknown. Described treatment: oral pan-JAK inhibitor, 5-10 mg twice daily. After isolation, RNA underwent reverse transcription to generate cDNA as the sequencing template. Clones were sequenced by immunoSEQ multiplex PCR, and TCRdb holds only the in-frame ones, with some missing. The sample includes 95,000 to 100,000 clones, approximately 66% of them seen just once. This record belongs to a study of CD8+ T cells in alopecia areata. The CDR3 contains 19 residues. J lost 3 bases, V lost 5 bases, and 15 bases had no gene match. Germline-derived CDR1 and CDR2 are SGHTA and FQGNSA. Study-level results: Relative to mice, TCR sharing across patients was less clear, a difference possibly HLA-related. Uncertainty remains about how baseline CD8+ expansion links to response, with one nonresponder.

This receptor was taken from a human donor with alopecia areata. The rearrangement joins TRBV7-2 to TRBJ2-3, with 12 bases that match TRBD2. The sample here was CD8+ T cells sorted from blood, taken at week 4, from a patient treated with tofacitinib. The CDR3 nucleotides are TGTGCCAGCAGCCACCGACTAGCGGGAGTTGATTTGGGGACAGATACGCAGTATTTT. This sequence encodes CASSHRLAGVDLGTDTQYF.